The 25 T cell receptor beta chains below were found in one sample sequenced in a study of Ad26.COV2.S vaccination and SARS-CoV-2 variants. Treatment meaning: roughly 20 received Ad26.COV2.S at low or high dose, single or two shots; 5 received placebo; per-sample allocation not given. Day 63 after the first injection of vaccine or placebo was the sampling time. Clones were sequenced by immunoSEQ multiplex PCR, and TCRdb holds only the in-frame ones, with some missing. Among over 350,000 clones listed, around nine tenths were seen once. This material consisted of peripheral blood, taken in a trial of Ad26.COV2.S vaccine versus placebo. The receptors were sampled from a person aged 18-65 years who received the Ad26.COV2.S COVID-19 vaccine or a placebo.

This chain links TRBV7-9 with TRBJ2-2; unclear D gene. This CDR3 region has 11 residues. Germline V lookup: CDR1 SEHNR, CDR2 FQNEAQ (reference sequence). V gave up 5 bases and J gave up 6 bases, with 4 bases separating them. CDR3: CASSQPGELFF. Here the CDR3 DNA reads TGTGCCAGCAGCCAACCCGGGGAGCTGTTTTTT. The full variable domain, with the rest looked up from reference TRBV7-9 and TRBJ2-2, is DTGVSQNPRHKITKRGQNVTFRCDPISEHNRLYWYRQTLGQGPEFLTYFQNEAQLEKSRLLSDRFSAERPKGSFSTLEIQRTEQGDSAMYLCASSQPGELFFGEGSRLTVL.

The rearrangement links TRBV7-8 to TRBJ2-7; D perhaps matches TRBD2 (6 bases). The CDR3 covers 15 residues. The V and J ends lost 5 bases and 3 bases respectively, with 17 bases between them. Germline CDR1 reads SGHVS; CDR2 reads FQNEAQ. The CDR3 reads CASSPRLRRDYEQYF. The DNA for the CDR3 is TGTGCCAGCAGCCCCCGACTCCGGCGGGACTACGAGCAGTACTTC.

V is TRBV6-1 and J is TRBJ1-1; possible D gene TRBD1, 5 bases. CDR1 is MNHNS, CDR2 SASEGT, per germline. V gave up 1 base and J gave up 5 bases, with 8 bases separating them. This CDR3 spans 13 amino acids. CDR3 DNA: TGTGCCAGCAGTGAAGGTTACAGGACTGAAGCTTTCTTT. Amino acid sequence: CASSEGYRTEAFF.

The CDR3 loop is CASSPLGLVPSYNEQFF. CDR3 DNA: TGCGCCAGCAGTCCCCTGGGGTTGGTGCCCTCCTACAATGAGCAGTTCTTC. The J gene is TRBJ2-1, the V gene TRBV23-1; D remains ambiguous. TRBV23-1 is designated an ORF whose function remains uncertain. This CDR3 is built from 17 residues. The V end lost 4 bases, the J end lost 0 bases, and 16 bases lay between the germline ends.

This chain links TRBV27 with TRBJ2-5; 8 bases match TRBD1. V was pared by 5 bases and J by 0 bases, with 5 bases of the junction left unmatched. CDR3 length: 15 amino acids. The germline V gene has CDR1 MNHEY and CDR2 SMNVEV (reference sequence). This CDR3 is CASSLTGGYQETQYF. The DNA of the CDR3 is TGTGCCAGCAGTCTCACAGGGGGGTACCAAGAGACCCAGTACTTC.

The rearrangement links TRBV19 to TRBJ1-2, with 7 nucleotides matching TRBD1. CDR1 is LNHDA, CDR2 SQIVND, per germline (reference sequence). The CDR3 covers 15 residues. The V gene end was trimmed by 5 bases and the J gene end by 5 bases; junction bases not matched to a gene: 11. The CDR3 nucleotides read TGTGCCAGTAGTCAACTAGAGACAGGGAGGTATGGCTACACCTTC. Translating gives CASSQLETGRYGYTF.

In this sample, this clone turned up once. V is TRBV2 and J is TRBJ1-2; D is undetermined. CDR3 length equals 14 residues. The V and J ends lost 3 bases and 3 bases respectively, with 11 bases between them. Germline values: CDR1 SNHLY, CDR2 FYNNEI. DNA of the CDR3: TGTGCCAGCAGTGAGGTGGGATTCGACTATGGCTACACCTTC. Its translation: CASSEVGFDYGYTF.

The V call is TRBV19, the J call TRBJ1-1, with TRBD1 identical over 7 bases. The CDR3 consists of 12 residues. Germline CDR1 and CDR2: LNHDA and SQIVND (reference sequence). Germline trimming cut 0 bases from V and 10 bases from J; bases unmatched to any gene: 2. Here the CDR3 reads CASSIDRGRAFF. The CDR3, as DNA: TGTGCCAGTAGTATAGACAGGGGGAGAGCTTTCTTT.

This chain uses TRBV29-1 with TRBJ1-2, with D possibly being TRBD1 (5 bases). Germline CDR1 reads SQVTM; CDR2 reads ANQGSEA. The CDR3 covers 11 residues. Trimming took 7 bases from V and 4 from J, leaving 10 bases between them. The CDR3 DNA reads as TGCAGCGACCGGGGGGTCTATGGCTACACCTTC. It encodes CSDRGVYGYTF.

The chain combines TRBV18 with TRBJ2-2, with TRBD1 matching 8 bases. The J segment lost 4 bases and the V segment lost 5 bases, leaving 3 bases of the junction unmatched. CDR3 length: 14 amino acids. Looked up from germline, CDR1 is KGHSH and CDR2 is LQKENI. The CDR3 DNA sequence: TGTGCCAGCTCAACCGACAGGGGCACCGGGGAGCTGTTTTTT. Its translation is CASSTDRGTGELFF.

The gene calls are TRBV9 and TRBJ1-1; D ambiguous. V lost 3 bases, J lost 4 bases, and 19 bases lay in between. This CDR3 contains 16 residues. The germline CDR1 and CDR2 sequences are SGDLS and YYNGEE. Here the CDR3 DNA reads TGTGCCAGCAGCGACTCCCCCAATCAAGAGAGCACTGAAGCTTTCTTT. This encodes CASSDSPNQESTEAFF.

Only a few counts were recorded for this clone. The chain couples TRBV18 to TRBJ1-2; D gene ambiguous. V was cut by 5 bases and J by 10 bases, with 14 bases left in between. Germline CDR1 reads KGHSH; CDR2 reads LQKENI. This CDR3 has 12 residues. The chain's CDR3 is CASSSRKEHYTF. DNA for the CDR3: TGTGCCAGCTCATCGAGGAAGGAGCACTACACCTTC.

The chain recombines TRBV5-1 with TRBJ1-2, with a weak D call TRBD1 (6 bases). The CDR3 length is 11 residues. CDR1 and CDR2 from the germline V gene are SGHRS and YFSETQ. The V and J ends lost 2 bases and 10 bases respectively, with 9 bases between them. This CDR3 is CASSLSGAYTF. CDR3 coding DNA: TGCGCCAGCAGCTTATCAGGGGCCTACACCTTC.

The chain couples TRBV5-4 to TRBJ1-1, with D possibly matching TRBD1 (6 bases). V lost 4 bases to trimming and J lost 1 base, with 11 bases between them. Germline values: CDR1 SGHNT, CDR2 YYREEE (reference sequence). The CDR3 is made up of 14 amino acids. This chain's CDR3 is CASSSQTGNTEAFF. The CDR3 DNA reads TGTGCCAGCAGCAGCCAGACAGGGAACACTGAAGCTTTCTTT.

The chain combines TRBV3-1 (or the pseudogene TRBV3-2) with TRBJ2-1; TRBD2 agrees at 15 bases. This CDR3 spans 17 amino acids. V lost 1 base, J lost 7 bases, and 5 bases stayed unmatched. The germline V gene encodes CDR1 LGHDT and CDR2 YNNKEL (reference sequence). CDR3 sequence reads: CASSQVQGTSGGNEQFF. The CDR3 region has the DNA TGTGCCAGCAGCCAAGTACAAGGGACTAGCGGGGGGAATGAGCAGTTCTTC.

The V and J genes are TRBV5-4 and TRBJ1-2; possible D gene TRBD1, 6 bases. The length of the CDR3 is 14 residues. Germline V gene data show CDR1 as SGHNT and CDR2 as YYREEE (reference sequence). Trimming stripped 4 bases from V and 7 bases from J, with 17 bases between. The CDR3 loop is CASSRIGGAFGYTF. The CDR3 coding sequence is TGTGCCAGCAGCCGAATTGGGGGGGCATTTGGCTACACCTTC.

The V gene is TRBV2, the J gene TRBJ2-7; a possible D gene is TRBD1 (6 bases). This CDR3 is 15 amino acids long. Deletions cut 6 bases from V and 0 bases from J, with 15 bases between. Germline assignment: CDR1 SNHLY and CDR2 FYNNEI. The CDR3: CASRNRDKSSYEQYF. The CDR3 DNA sequence: TGTGCCAGCAGAAATAGGGACAAGAGCTCCTACGAGCAGTACTTC.

This sequence joins TRBV19 and TRBJ2-7, with TRBD1 as a possible D gene (6 bases). The V end lost 3 bases, the J end lost 3 bases, and 9 bases lay between the germline ends. CDR3 size: 13 residues. Germline V CDR1 and CDR2: LNHDA, SQIVND (reference sequence). CDR3 sequence: CASSMGHYYEQYF. The CDR3, as DNA: TGTGCCAGTAGTATGGGACACTACTACGAGCAGTACTTC.

The chain employs TRBV18 and TRBJ2-3, with D maybe TRBD1 (6 bases). This CDR3 has 15 amino acids. Germline V gene sequence: CDR1 KGHSH, CDR2 LQKENI. The V end lost 4 bases, the J end lost 2 bases, and 13 bases lay between the germline ends. In nucleotides, the CDR3 is TGTGCCAGCTCACTTATGGACAGTGTCACAGATACGCAGTATTTT. The encoded protein is CASSLMDSVTDTQYF. Together with reference TRBV18 and TRBJ2-3, the CDR3 gives the full variable domain: NAGVMQNPRHLVRRRGQEARLRCSPMKGHSHVYWYRQLPEEGLKFMVYLQKENIIDESGMPKERFSAEFPKEGPSILRIQQVVRGDSAAYFCASSLMDSVTDTQYFGPGTRLTVL.

As concerns this clone: At one boundary the junction diverges from the germline segment, which might be a read error. V usage is TRBV5-1 and J usage is TRBJ1-2, with D maybe TRBD1 (5 bases). CDR1 is SGHRS and CDR2 is YFSETQ in the germline V gene. This CDR3 spans 12 amino acids. The CDR3 sequence is CASSGALTGWAF. DNA of the CDR3: TGCGCCAGCAGCGGGGCCTTAACCGGGTGGGCCTTC.

The CDR3: CASSFPRTNSRNEKLFF. CDR3 nucleotides: TGTGCCAGCAGCTTTCCTAGGACAAACTCCCGAAATGAAAAACTGTTTTTT. The chain uses TRBV7-9 and TRBJ1-4; D is perhaps TRBD1 (5 bases). Germline V gene sequence: CDR1 SEHNR, CDR2 FQNEAQ (reference sequence). The CDR3 runs to 17 residues. Trimming pared 3 bases from V and 5 bases from J, leaving 19 bases between.

This chain joins TRBV7-9 and TRBJ1-1; the D gene is possibly TRBD1 (5 bases). V lost 4 bases, J lost 10 bases, and 13 bases lay in between. This CDR3 is built from 12 residues. The V gene's germline CDR1 is SEHNR and CDR2 FQNEAQ (reference sequence). CDR3 loop: CASSSETARAFF. CDR3 in DNA: TGTGCCAGCAGCTCAGAGACAGCTAGAGCTTTCTTT.

The chain combines TRBV2 with TRBJ1-3; 7 nucleotides agree with TRBD1. The junction had 8 bases not matched to a gene; V was cut back by 10 bases and J by 2 bases. Germline loops: CDR1 SNHLY, CDR2 FYNNEI. The CDR3 has 14 amino acids. The CDR3 reads CANKPTGPGNTIYF. CDR3 DNA sequence: TGTGCCAACAAACCGACAGGGCCTGGAAACACCATATATTTT.

The chain uses TRBV18 and TRBJ1-2; 8 bases map to TRBD1. Unmatched junction bases numbered 6, after V lost 3 bases and J lost 6 bases. Germline V gives CDR1 KGHSH, CDR2 LQKENI. CDR3 length: 14 residues. For the CDR3, the DNA is TGTGCCAGCTCACCGACAGGGGAGGGAAATGGCTACACCTTC. Its protein product is CASSPTGEGNGYTF.

V gene TRBV7-2 combines with J gene TRBJ1-1; D unresolved. The CDR3 is made up of 13 amino acids. Germline lookup yields CDR1 SGHTA and CDR2 FQGNSA. With 1 base removed from V and 8 bases from J, the gap between germline ends came to 11 bases. Written as DNA, the CDR3 is TGTGCCAGCAGCTTAGGCCCAGTGGTCGAAGCTTTCTTT. Amino acids: CASSLGPVVEAFF.